This record covers a single TCR beta chain. Its specificity is unknown. The sample originates from a study of cytotoxic CD8 clonotypes in ibrutinib-treated CLL. About the research overall: Partial response was seen in about 24 patients and complete response in 2; after median roughly 6 years, about 14 stayed remitted, about 12 progressed. Response samples were taken after a median roughly 13 months of treatment, range 6 to 36. Findings of the study overall: Shared public clonotypes were rare, and on treatment they either got smaller or stayed the same.

V was shortened by 1 base and J by 6 bases, with 12 bases between the two germline ends. The CDR3 loop spans 15 amino acids. CDR1 and CDR2 from the germline V gene are SGHVS and FNYEAQ. Assay: immunoSEQ multiplex PCR; the TCRdb copy retains only in-frame clones and omits some. The sample consists of roughly 97,000 clones, almost 80% of them appearing once. This sequence was found in a human donor with chronic lymphocytic leukemia. The sequencing here drew on PBMCs, taken after 12 months of ibrutinib treatment. The chain recombines TRBV7-6 with TRBJ2-2; either TRBD1 or TRBD2 may supply D (5 bases each). Here the CDR3 reads CASSLDGGFAGELFF. CDR3 nucleotide sequence: TGTGCCAGCAGCTTAGATGGGGGTTTCGCCGGGGAGCTGTTTTTT.